Listed below are T cell receptor beta chains from one sample, sequenced in a study of identifying expanded T cells in peripheral blood. Sequencing used immunoSEQ multiplex PCR; TCRdb keeps in-frame clones, though not all of them. This sample has 65,000 to 95,000 clones; 65% to 85% occur once, and the top ten carry about 20%. The sample comprised blood. The origin of the receptors is a person aged 18-70 years in good health. Each CDR3 is given with its conserved first and last residue. The order of the fields is V gene, J gene, CDR3 protein.

V gene: TRBV7-2; J gene: TRBJ2-7; CDR3 protein: CASSPGLAGVEQYF
V gene: TRBV10-3; J gene: TRBJ2-7; CDR3 protein: CAISERDPPSYEQYF
V gene: TRBV7-2; J gene: TRBJ2-7; CDR3 protein: CASSQSGSPYEQYF
V gene: TRBV30; J gene: TRBJ1-5; CDR3 protein: CAWYRPQHF
V gene: TRBV5-1; J gene: TRBJ2-1; CDR3 protein: CASSFTSGNNEQFF
V gene: TRBV5-1; J gene: TRBJ2-1; CDR3 protein: CASSESLAGGLSNEQFF
V gene: TRBV5-1; J gene: TRBJ2-7; CDR3 protein: CASSWKTGGGDEQYF
V gene: TRBV6-1; J gene: TRBJ1-5; CDR3 protein: CASKRGVQPQHF
V gene: TRBV21-1; J gene: TRBJ2-3; CDR3 protein: CASSRSGTTDTQYF
V gene: TRBV7-2; J gene: TRBJ2-1; CDR3 protein: CASSLVSGNSYNEQFF
V gene: TRBV6-5; J gene: TRBJ2-6; CDR3 protein: CASRERSSGANVLTF
V gene: TRBV5-6; J gene: TRBJ2-1; CDR3 protein: CASSLGLLQFF
V gene: TRBV18; J gene: TRBJ1-4; CDR3 protein: CASSLQGQDNEKLFF
V gene: TRBV25-1; J gene: TRBJ1-5; CDR3 protein: CASSEGEGEHQPQHF
V gene: TRBV7-2; J gene: TRBJ2-3; CDR3 protein: CASSLTSVPDTQYF
V gene: TRBV5-6; J gene: TRBJ1-1; CDR3 protein: CASSLDWNTEAFF